Below are 24 T cell receptor beta chains sequenced from a single sample in a study of identical twins (dated by TCRdb to about 2016). The method behind the library was 5' RACE. The instrument given in TCRdb is Illumina HiSeq 2000. Starting from the raw public reads, TCRdb applied fastp trimming at Q25, assembled clones with MiXCR and retained in-frame beta chains. A single entry per CDR3 protein holds the most common genes and DNA from its merged rows. The sample data list approximately 1.8 million distinct CDR3 sequences, and 32% of these were observed just once. Around 0.3% of the sample is held by the ten biggest clonotypes. The sequenced sample was cord blood. The receptors originated from a newborn girl in good health.

The rearrangement links TRBV12-3 or TRBV12-4 to TRBJ1-1, with a weak D call TRBD1 (5 bases). The CDR3 has 14 amino acids. The V and J ends lost 7 bases and 4 bases respectively, with 16 bases between them. The CDR3 region is CASIPTPGSTEAFF. As DNA, the CDR3 is TGTGCCAGCATCCCCACCCCAGGGAGCACTGAAGCTTTCTTT.

V usage is TRBV6-5 and J usage is TRBJ1-1; 9 nucleotides align to TRBD1. This CDR3 comprises 15 residues. Germline CDR1 reads MNHEY; CDR2 reads SVGAGI. The ends lost 0 bases at V and 4 bases at J; junction bases unmatched: 3. The CDR3 bases are TGTGCCAGCAGTTACTCGGGACAGGGCTTCACTGAAGCTTTCTTT. Residues: CASSYSGQGFTEAFF.

This clonotype has a handful of counts. J is TRBJ2-1 and V is TRBV20-1; D remains unclear. Germline V gives CDR1 DFQATT, CDR2 SNEGSKA (reference sequence). V was pared by 2 bases and J by 0 bases, with 8 bases between. This CDR3 region has 14 residues. CDR3 DNA: TGCAGTGCTAGATTTCCGGGCTCCTACAATGAGCAGTTCTTC. Its protein is CSARFPGSYNEQFF.

The V gene is TRBV15, the J gene TRBJ1-6; D remains ambiguous. Trimming left V 1 base short and J 0 bases short, with 10 bases between. The CDR3 runs to 17 residues. Germline V gene lookup returns CDR1 LNHNV and CDR2 YYDKDF (reference sequence). CDR3 DNA: TGTGCCACCAGCAGAGCCAGAGTCCTCTCCTATAATTCACCCCTCCACTTT. It yields the protein CATSRARVLSYNSPLHF.

This clonotype was counted a few times. The chain links TRBV28 to TRBJ1-6; TRBD1 matches at 11 bases. With V trimmed by 5 bases and J by 9 bases, 6 bases remained unmatched. The CDR3 is 15 residues long. CDR1 is MDHEN and CDR2 is SYDVKM in the germline V gene. The CDR3 here is CASSLGTGGTSPLHF. CDR3 bases: TGTGCCAGCAGTCTGGGGACAGGGGGGACTTCACCCCTCCACTTT.

V usage is TRBV21-1 and J usage is TRBJ1-6; the listed D gene, TRBD1, was not tested against the DNA. TRBV21-1 corresponds to a pseudogene. The CDR3 length is 12 residues. The CDR3, as DNA: TGTGCCAGCAGCAACAGGGATACACCCCTCCACTTT. It codes for CASSNRDTPLHF.

The genes are TRBV24-1 and TRBJ2-4; D is uncertain. The end of the DNA is better explained by TRBJ2-7, so the J call may be wrong. This CDR3 is 14 amino acids long. Germline CDR1 reads KGHDR; CDR2 reads SFDVKD. The CDR3: CATSLSTEAYEQYF. Here the CDR3 DNA reads TGTGCCACCAGTTTATCCACAGAAGCCTACGAGCAGTACTTC.

The rearrangement links TRBV12-3 or TRBV12-4 to TRBJ2-3, with 13 nucleotides matching TRBD2. V was pared by 3 bases and J by 5 bases, with 5 bases of the junction left unmatched. CDR3 length: 16 amino acids. CDR3 nucleotides: TGTGCCAGCAGTTTTGCCGGACTAGCGGGAGAAGATACGCAGTATTTT. It codes for CASSFAGLAGEDTQYF.

Details on this clonotype: A read error may account for a junction end that differs from germline. The CDR3 DNA reads TGTGCCAGCAGCCAAGAACTAGTTTCCTACAATGAGCAGTTATTC. Protein sequence: CASSQELVSYNEQLF. The V gene is TRBV3-1, the J gene TRBJ2-1; D is possibly TRBD2 (5 bases). The CDR3 is made up of 15 amino acids. Germline V gives CDR1 LGHDT, CDR2 YNNKEL (reference sequence).

Remarks on this clonotype: The junction and the germline gene differ at one end; a read error may be behind it. The chain has TRBV14 and TRBJ2-3; TRBD2 agrees at 9 bases. CDR1 is SGHDN and CDR2 is FVKESK in the germline V gene. The CDR3 is made up of 14 amino acids. CDR3 bases: TGCGCCAGCAGCGTTGCTAGCGGGAAGGGTACGCAGTATTTT. Its protein is CASSVASGKGTQYF.

This clonotype was seen a handful of times. This chain connects TRBV30 to TRBJ1-5; perhaps TRBD1 as D (5 bases). Trimming shortened V by 4 bases and J by 6 bases, and 13 bases separated the two germline ends. Looked up from germline, CDR1 is GTSNPN and CDR2 is SVGIG (reference sequence). There are 13 residues in the CDR3. Here the CDR3 DNA reads TGTGCCTGGAACCGAGGGGATGGTCAGCCCCAGCATTTT. This codes for CAWNRGDGQPQHF. Based on the CDR3 plus reference TRBV30 and TRBJ1-5, the full variable domain is SQTIHQWPATLVQPVGSPLSLECTVEGTSNPNLYWYRQAAGRGLQLLFYSVGIGQISSEVPQNLSASRPQDRQFILSSKKLLLSDSGFYLCAWNRGDGQPQHFGDGTRLSIL.

Comment on this clonotype: One junction end disagrees with the germline gene, perhaps due to a read error. This chain uses TRBV20-1 with TRBJ2-7; 7 bases agree with TRBD1. Germline lookup yields CDR1 DFQATT and CDR2 SNEGSKA (reference sequence). The CDR3 has 13 amino acids. The CDR3: CSARTGQEYEHYF. As DNA, the CDR3 is TGCAGTGCTAGGACAGGGCAGGAGTACGAGCACTACTTC.

The CDR3 DNA is TGCGCCAGCAGCTGGGCCCAGGGATTGGAGACCCAGTACTTC. This encodes CASSWAQGLETQYF. The chain is built from TRBV5-1 and TRBJ2-5, with D tentatively TRBD1 (5 bases). Germline loops: CDR1 SGHRS, CDR2 YFSETQ. This CDR3 has 14 amino acids. Deletions cut 3 bases from V and 5 bases from J, with 14 bases between.

This clonotype was counted at least ten times. This rearrangement joins TRBV29-1 to TRBJ2-5; D is uncertain. The CDR3 is 13 amino acids. Germline V lookup: CDR1 SQVTM, CDR2 ANQGSEA. V was pared by 4 bases and J by 2 bases, with 11 bases between. CDR3 coding DNA: TGCAGCGTTGGGTCAAGGGCTCAAGAGACCCAGTACTTC. This encodes CSVGSRAQETQYF.

The CDR3 nucleotides are TGTGCCAGCAGTTTCCTACCCTACAATGAGCAGTACTTC. Translated: CASSFLPYNEQYF. The genes are TRBV27 and TRBJ2-7; D is unclear. The length of the CDR3 is 13 residues. Germline CDR1 and CDR2: MNHEY and SMNVEV (reference sequence). The V and J ends lost 3 bases and 7 bases respectively, with 13 bases between them.

The V and J genes are TRBV24-1 and TRBJ2-3; possibly TRBD1 for D (5 bases). The CDR3 sequence is 18 residues long. V lost 7 bases, J lost 3 bases, and 25 bases lay in between. CDR1 is KGHDR and CDR2 is SFDVKD in the germline V gene. The DNA of the CDR3 is TGTGCCACCAGCGGCAAAACCGAAACAGGTTCCCCGACAGATACGCAGTATTTT. Amino acids: CATSGKTETGSPTDTQYF.

This clonotype was counted at least ten times. The chain recombines TRBV3-1 with TRBJ2-1; no clear D. Germline V gene data show CDR1 as LGHDT and CDR2 as YNNKEL (reference sequence). The length of the CDR3 is 12 residues. V was pared by 0 bases and J by 13 bases, with 10 bases between. As DNA, the CDR3 is TGTGCCAGCAGCCAAGATTGGACGGCTCAGTTCTTC. It encodes CASSQDWTAQFF.

The genes are TRBV5-1 and TRBJ1-1, with D maybe TRBD1 (6 bases). Germline CDR1 is SGHRS and CDR2 is YFSETQ. The CDR3 is made up of 13 amino acids. V was clipped by 7 bases and J by 7 bases, with 17 bases between them. CDR3 bases: TGCGCCAGCGCAAAACAGGGTTATAATGAAGCTTTCTTT. This translates into CASAKQGYNEAFF.

With respect to this clonotype: At one of its ends the junction is not consistent with the germline gene, which may arise from a read error. This chain uses TRBV28 with TRBJ2-3, with 8 bases lining up with TRBD2. The germline V gene encodes CDR1 MDHEN and CDR2 SYDVKM. The CDR3 is 17 amino acids. The CDR3 nucleotides are TGTGCCAGCAGTTCCTCCGGGACCAGCGGGAGCAGAGATACGCAGTCTTTT. This codes for CASSSSGTSGSRDTQSF.

This clonotype was picked up a small number of times. The chain couples TRBV25-1 to TRBJ1-1, with D maybe TRBD1 (5 bases). The CDR3 runs to 11 residues. CDR1 and CDR2 (germline): MGHDK, SYGVNS. Between the trimmed V and J ends, which lost 5 bases and 11 bases, there was a span of 12 bases. The CDR3 region has the DNA TGTGCCAGCAGTAGGGACCGACAGGCTTTCTTT. Amino acids: CASSRDRQAFF.

The CDR3: CASSESQVLGNQPQHF. The CDR3 DNA reads TGTGCCAGCAGTGAATCGCAGGTTCTGGGCAATCAGCCCCAGCATTTT. The chain carries TRBV25-1 and TRBJ1-5, with D unresolved. Germline CDR1 is MGHDK and CDR2 is SYGVNS. V was trimmed by 1 base and J by 2 bases, leaving 12 bases between them. The CDR3 spans 16 residues. The full variable domain, its missing parts supplied by reference TRBV25-1 and TRBJ1-5, is EADIYQTPRYLVIGTGKKITLECSQTMGHDKMYWYQQDPGMELHLIHYSYGVNSTEKGDLSSESTVSRIRTEHFPLTLESARPSHTSQYLCASSESQVLGNQPQHFGDGTRLSIL.

The chain links TRBV19 to TRBJ1-5, with D possibly being TRBD1 (6 bases). CDR3 length: 16 residues. Trimming shortened V by 4 bases and J by 2 bases, and 15 bases separated the two germline ends. Germline assignment: CDR1 LNHDA and CDR2 SQIVND (reference sequence). CDR3 protein: CASSKINSGGNQPQHF. CDR3 nucleotides: TGTGCCAGTAGTAAAATCAACTCAGGGGGCAATCAGCCCCAGCATTTT. Full variable domain (missing parts from reference TRBV19 and TRBJ1-5): DGGITQSPKYLFRKEGQNVTLSCEQNLNHDAMYWYRQDPGQGLRLIYYSQIVNDFQKGDIAEGYSVSREKKESFPLTVTSAQKNPTAFYLCASSKINSGGNQPQHFGDGTRLSIL.

The CDR3 here is CASIAYNEQYF. The CDR3 nucleotides are TGTGCCAGCATCGCGTACAATGAGCAGTACTTC. The chain couples TRBV28 to TRBJ2-1; D ambiguous. TRBJ2-7 matches the DNA end more closely, so the J call is doubtful. The length of the CDR3 is 11 residues. CDR1 and CDR2 from the germline V gene are MDHEN and SYDVKM.

This rearrangement joins TRBV20-1 to TRBJ2-1, with TRBD2 matching over 8 bases. Germline V CDR1 and CDR2: DFQATT, SNEGSKA (reference sequence). The ends lost 4 bases at V and 5 bases at J; junction bases unmatched: 7. The CDR3 spans 14 residues. Here the CDR3 reads CSAIVLAEDNEQFF. As DNA, the CDR3 is TGCAGTGCTATAGTACTAGCGGAAGACAATGAGCAGTTCTTC.